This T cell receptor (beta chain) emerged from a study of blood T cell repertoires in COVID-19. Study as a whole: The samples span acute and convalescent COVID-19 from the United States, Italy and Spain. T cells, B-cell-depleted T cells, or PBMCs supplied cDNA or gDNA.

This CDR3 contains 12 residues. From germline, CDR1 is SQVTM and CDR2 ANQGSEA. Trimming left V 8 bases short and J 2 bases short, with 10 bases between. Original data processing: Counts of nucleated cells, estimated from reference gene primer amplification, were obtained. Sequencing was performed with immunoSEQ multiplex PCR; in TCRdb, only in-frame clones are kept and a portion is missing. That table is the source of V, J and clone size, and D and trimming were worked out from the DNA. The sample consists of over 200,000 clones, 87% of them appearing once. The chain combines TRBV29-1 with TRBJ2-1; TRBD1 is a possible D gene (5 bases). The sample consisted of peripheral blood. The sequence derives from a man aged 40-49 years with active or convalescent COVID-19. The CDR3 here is CSSTVAYNEQFF. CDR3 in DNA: TGCAGCTCGACAGTAGCCTACAATGAGCAGTTCTTC.